This TCR beta chain was sequenced during a study of T cells in Graves' hyperthyroidism and ophthalmopathy. In regard to this clonotype: Its antigen is unknown.

Overall study findings and caveats: Ophthalmopathy could be told apart from stable hyperthyroidism with a 13 V-J model.

This CDR3 has 12 residues. The germline CDR1 and CDR2 sequences are SQVTM and ANQGSEA. Trimming took 8 bases from V and 6 from J; bases not matched to a gene: 8. Researchers took RNA transcripts and amplified the TCR beta CDR3 regions from them. First-round RT-PCR with HTBI primers amplified the TCR CDR3 region. TCRdb redid the calling of the multiplex PCR reads with MiXCR, one entry per CDR3 protein. The data show 300,000 to 450,000 distinct CDR3 sequences, with approximately 15% seen just once and about 10% held by the top ten. It was uncontrolled infection, other autoimmune disease, pregnancy or lactation that excluded patients. The source of the PBMCs was around 10 ml of fresh peripheral blood.

Sequences were obtained from blood. The chain combines TRBV29-1 with TRBJ2-3, with TRBD2 matching over 7 bases. This sequence was found in a woman aged 55 to 70 with Graves' hyperthyroidism. CDR3 nucleotides: TGCAGCACATCAAGGGAGGGTGATACGCAGTATTTT. Protein sequence: CSTSREGDTQYF.